The entry that follows covers one TCR beta chain sequence. The antigen is unknown. The junction differs from germline at one of its ends, possibly a read error. The template was RNA from unsorted bulk tissue. Distant lung tissue was collected more than 3 cm away from the tumor edge. The data stem from a study of tumor and adjacent non-tumor tissue in lung cancer. The wider study: There were 12 adenocarcinoma, a couple of squamous cell carcinoma and 1 small cell lung cancer cases. The study, taken as a whole, reports: TCR diversity was significantly greater in tumor than normal lung tissue. Patients with more diverse tumor TCRs had worse survival.

TCRbeta libraries were built with three rounds of nested PCR, modified from ARM-PCR. Each CDR3 protein is one row after TCRdb ran MiXCR on the multiplex PCR reads. The table includes about 98,000 distinct CDR3 sequences, about 80% detected once. The length of the CDR3 is 14 residues. Germline CDR1 and CDR2: SQVTM and ANQGSEA. The genes are TRBV29-1 and TRBJ2-7; D unclear. The sample comprised distant non-tumor lung tissue. This clonotype was sampled from a man aged 60 to 69 with small cell lung cancer. In nucleotides, the CDR3 is TGCAGTGTTGCTGGCGTGAGCGCCTACTACGAGCAGTACTTC. Amino acids: CSVAGVSAYYEQYF.